This T cell receptor (beta chain) was documented in a study of Ad26.COV2.S vaccination and SARS-CoV-2 variants. Study at large: The study gave Ad26.COV2.S intramuscularly, once or twice 56 days apart.

Germline values: CDR1 LGHNA, CDR2 YSLEER. With 0 bases clipped from V and 7 bases from J, the junction kept 9 bases outside the gene matches. This CDR3 has 16 residues. Regarding this clone: Its antigen is currently unknown.

Treatment given: roughly 19 received Ad26.COV2.S at low or high dose, single or two shots; about five received placebo; per-sample allocation not given. Each sample was drawn 63 days after the first injection (of vaccine or placebo). An Ad26 vector carrying the Wuhan-strain SARS-CoV-2 spike served as the vaccine. Study results and limitations: Relative to placebo recipients, vaccine recipients exhibited elevated spike-specific TCR breadth.

Profiled with immunoSEQ multiplex PCR; TCRdb holds only in-frame clones, not every one. The data contain fewer than 400,000 clones, approximately 90% of them seen just once; the ten biggest clones take up 3% to 3.5%. This sequence originates from a person aged 18 to 65 who received the Ad26.COV2.S COVID-19 vaccine or a placebo. The gene calls are TRBV4-3 and TRBJ1-2; 9 bases agree with TRBD1. This specimen was peripheral blood, taken in a trial of Ad26.COV2.S vaccine versus placebo. The DNA for the CDR3 is TGCGCCAGCAGCCAAGAGGGGACAGGGTCGGTCGGTGGCTACACCTTC. Translating gives CASSQEGTGSVGGYTF.